These T cell receptor beta chains were read from a single sample in a study of blood T cell repertoires in COVID-19. Method: immunoSEQ multiplex PCR; TCRdb's copy keeps in-frame clones and lacks some. The sample has around 190,000 clones, roughly 77% seen once. The sequenced sample consisted of peripheral blood. The origin of the receptors is a woman in her forties with COVID-19, enrolled during active disease. The CDR3 runs from the conserved cysteine through the conserved F or W. Each record gives: V gene, D gene, J gene, clone size, CDR3 DNA, CDR3 protein. The D gene is left open where the match is weak. Expanded clones are given a class, and other clones once, few, many or no size at all.

v_call: TRBV21-1; d_call: -; j_call: TRBJ1-2; clone_size: -; cdr3_nt: TGTGCCAGCAGCATTCCTCGGCCAGGGCGTAGCTACACCTTC; cdr3_aa: CASSIPRPGRSYTF
v_call: TRBV11-2; d_call: TRBD1; j_call: TRBJ1-1; clone_size: -; cdr3_nt: TGTGCCAGCAGCTTAGAAACACCTCCGGACAGGGGAGCTTTCTTT; cdr3_aa: CASSLETPPDRGAFF
v_call: TRBV9; d_call: TRBD1; j_call: TRBJ1-5; clone_size: few; cdr3_nt: TGTGCCAGCAGCGTAGGACAGGGACTCGATCAGCCCCAGCATTTT; cdr3_aa: CASSVGQGLDQPQHF
v_call: TRBV12-3/TRBV12-4; d_call: -; j_call: TRBJ1-5; clone_size: -; cdr3_nt: TGTGCCAGCAGTTTAGCAGGGAGGCAGCCCCAGCATTTT; cdr3_aa: CASSLAGRQPQHF
v_call: TRBV5-1; d_call: -; j_call: TRBJ2-6; clone_size: few; cdr3_nt: TGCGCCAGCAGCTTAACTGATACTGGGGCCAACGTCCTGACTTTC; cdr3_aa: CASSLTDTGANVLTF
v_call: TRBV5-6; d_call: TRBD1; j_call: TRBJ2-2; clone_size: few; cdr3_nt: TGTGCCAGCAGCTTGGTCGGACAGGGGACCGGGGAGCTGTTTTTT; cdr3_aa: CASSLVGQGTGELFF
v_call: TRBV6-5; d_call: -; j_call: TRBJ1-1; clone_size: -; cdr3_nt: TGTGCCAGCAGTTACCTTGGCGGCGGAACTTTCTTT; cdr3_aa: CASSYLGGGTFF
v_call: TRBV19; d_call: TRBD2; j_call: TRBJ2-7; clone_size: -; cdr3_nt: TGTGCCAGCGGGGCTAGCGGGGGTTACGAGCAGTACTTC; cdr3_aa: CASGASGGYEQYF
v_call: TRBV19; d_call: -; j_call: TRBJ1-2; clone_size: -; cdr3_nt: TGTGCCAGTAGTATTAGCGGCCAGTACTCACTTTATGGCTACACCTTC; cdr3_aa: CASSISGQYSLYGYTF
v_call: TRBV2; d_call: -; j_call: TRBJ2-3; clone_size: -; cdr3_nt: TGTGCCAGCGCTACGTTAGATACGCAGTATTTT; cdr3_aa: CASATLDTQYF
v_call: TRBV10-3; d_call: -; j_call: TRBJ1-1; clone_size: few; cdr3_nt: TGTGCCATCAGGGGAGTGAACACTGAAGCTTTCTTT; cdr3_aa: CAIRGVNTEAFF
v_call: TRBV18; d_call: TRBD1; j_call: TRBJ1-1; clone_size: -; cdr3_nt: TGTGCCAGCTCACCCACGACAGGGGACACTGAAGCTTTCTTT; cdr3_aa: CASSPTTGDTEAFF
v_call: TRBV18; d_call: -; j_call: TRBJ2-3; clone_size: -; cdr3_nt: TGTGCCAGCTCACCGGTATCGATTAGGGGGAGCACAGATACGCAGTATTTT; cdr3_aa: CASSPVSIRGSTDTQYF
v_call: TRBV5-6; d_call: TRBD1; j_call: TRBJ1-5; clone_size: few; cdr3_nt: TGTGCCAGCAGCTCTGGACAGGGAAATCAGCCCCAGCATTTT; cdr3_aa: CASSSGQGNQPQHF
v_call: TRBV11-2; d_call: -; j_call: TRBJ1-4; clone_size: -; cdr3_nt: TGTGCCAGCAGCTTAGGCGGGGTGAAGGGTGAAAAACTGTTTTTT; cdr3_aa: CASSLGGVKGEKLFF
v_call: TRBV7-9; d_call: TRBD1; j_call: TRBJ1-1; clone_size: -; cdr3_nt: TGTGCCAGCAGCTCCACCGGACAGGCGAACACTGAAGCTTTCTTT; cdr3_aa: CASSSTGQANTEAFF
v_call: TRBV4-3; d_call: TRBD1; j_call: TRBJ1-6; clone_size: -; cdr3_nt: TGCGCCAGCAGCCAAGAGGGGACAGGATATAATTCACCCCTCCACTTT; cdr3_aa: CASSQEGTGYNSPLHF
v_call: TRBV6-5; d_call: TRBD1; j_call: TRBJ1-5; clone_size: few; cdr3_nt: TGTGCCAGCAGCGGGACAGGGGGCCAGCCCCAGCATTTT; cdr3_aa: CASSGTGGQPQHF
v_call: TRBV6-5; d_call: TRBD1; j_call: TRBJ1-2; clone_size: -; cdr3_nt: TGTGCCGGCGGGACAGCCTATGGCTACACCTTC; cdr3_aa: CAGGTAYGYTF
v_call: TRBV3-1/TRBV3-2; d_call: -; j_call: TRBJ1-1; clone_size: -; cdr3_nt: TGTGCCAGCAGCCGGGGCCTGGGCGACACTGAAGCTTTCTTT; cdr3_aa: CASSRGLGDTEAFF